These 9 T cell receptor beta chains originate from one sample sequenced in a study of blood T cell repertoires in COVID-19. The assay was immunoSEQ multiplex PCR, and TCRdb's table has in-frame clones only and misses some. The sample holds more than 250,000 clones, approximately 87% seen once. Sequenced input: peripheral blood. These receptors were taken from a man aged 55 to 70 who had recovered from COVID-19.

The sample holds a few counts of this clone. The chain combines TRBV28 with TRBJ1-1, with D tentatively TRBD1 (6 bases). Germline V gene lookup returns CDR1 MDHEN and CDR2 SYDVKM. The CDR3 spans 12 residues. V was pared by 10 bases and J by 7 bases, with 16 bases between. The CDR3: CATLRGNFEAFF. Written as DNA, the CDR3 is TGTGCCACCCTGAGGGGGAACTTTGAAGCTTTCTTT.

This clone was seen a single time. The junction and the germline gene differ at one end; a read error may be behind it. The rearrangement uses TRBV3-1 (or the pseudogene TRBV3-2) and TRBJ2-4; no firm D call. The germline V gene has CDR1 LGHDT and CDR2 YNNKEL (reference sequence). The CDR3 is 15 residues long. DNA for the CDR3: TGTGCCGGCAGCCAAGGCACTGTTCCAACAAACATTCAGTACTTC. This encodes CAGSQGTVPTNIQYF.

This rearrangement joins TRBV5-1 to TRBJ2-2, with D possibly TRBD1 on 5 matching bases. The ends were cut back, 1 base at V and 2 bases at J, with 9 bases in the middle. This CDR3 contains 15 residues. CDR1 SGHRS and CDR2 YFSETQ come from the germline V gene. CDR3 in DNA: TGCGCCAGCAGCTTGAAAGGGGTTAACACCGGGGAGCTGTTTTTT. Protein sequence: CASSLKGVNTGELFF.

This clone was detected a few times. The chain has TRBV19 and TRBJ2-7; 9 bases are a match to TRBD2. The CDR3 has 15 amino acids. The V gene end was trimmed by 4 bases and the J gene end by 4 bases; junction bases not matched to a gene: 8. Germline V gives CDR1 LNHDA, CDR2 SQIVND (reference sequence). The CDR3 region is CASSNKAGGRYEQYF. The CDR3 DNA reads TGTGCCAGTAGTAACAAAGCGGGAGGACGTTACGAGCAGTACTTC.

The rearrangement links TRBV29-1 to TRBJ2-1; tentatively, D is TRBD1 (6 bases). Germline lookup yields CDR1 SQVTM and CDR2 ANQGSEA. CDR3 length equals 14 residues. Trimming took off 4 bases at V and 7 bases at J, with 17 bases between the two ends. The CDR3 nucleotides are TGCAGCGTTGGCGGACAGCGTTCGGGTAATGAGCAGTTCTTC. Translating gives CSVGGQRSGNEQFF.

The chain employs TRBV6-1 and TRBJ1-5, with D unresolved. Germline V lookup: CDR1 MNHNS, CDR2 SASEGT. V was trimmed by 2 bases and J by 4 bases, leaving 6 bases between them. CDR3 length: 13 amino acids. The CDR3 reads CASSESDNQPQHF. DNA for the CDR3: TGTGCCAGCAGTGAATCAGATAATCAGCCCCAGCATTTT.

The chain recombines TRBV10-2 with TRBJ1-2, with 9 bases lining up with TRBD1. This CDR3 has 13 residues. Trimming at V came to 6 bases and at J to 2 bases, leaving 1 base not matched to a gene. Looked up from germline, CDR1 is WSHSY and CDR2 is SAAADI. CDR3 sequence (DNA): TGCGCCAGCAGACAGGGGGCAAACTATGGCTACACCTTC. It yields the protein CASRQGANYGYTF.

This chain connects TRBV4-1 to TRBJ2-2; tentatively, D is TRBD1 (5 bases). V lost 4 bases to trimming and J lost 7 bases, with 16 bases between them. This CDR3 has 15 amino acids. Germline V gene data show CDR1 as MGHRA and CDR2 as YSYEKL. As DNA, the CDR3 is TGCGCCAGCAGCCGTACCGACCAGGGTAACGGGGAGCTGTTTTTT. Its translation is CASSRTDQGNGELFF.

This chain connects TRBV4-1 to TRBJ2-7; the D gene is possibly TRBD2 (6 bases). Germline V lookup: CDR1 MGHRA, CDR2 YSYEKL. The CDR3 sequence is 15 residues long. Trimming shortened V by 5 bases and J by 3 bases, and 17 bases separated the two germline ends. The CDR3 protein is CASSAGSGQNYEQYF. In DNA, the CDR3 is TGCGCCAGCAGCGCGGGTAGCGGCCAAAACTACGAGCAGTACTTC.